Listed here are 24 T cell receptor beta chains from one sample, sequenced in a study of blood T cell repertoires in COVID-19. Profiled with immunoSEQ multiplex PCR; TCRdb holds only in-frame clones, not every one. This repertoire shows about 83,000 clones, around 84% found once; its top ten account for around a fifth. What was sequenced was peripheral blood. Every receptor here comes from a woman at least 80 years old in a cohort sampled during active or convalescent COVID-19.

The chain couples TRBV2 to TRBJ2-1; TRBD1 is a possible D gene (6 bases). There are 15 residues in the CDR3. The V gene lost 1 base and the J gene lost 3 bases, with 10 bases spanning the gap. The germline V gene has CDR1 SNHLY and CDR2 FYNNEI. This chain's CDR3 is CASSEDRANYNEQFF. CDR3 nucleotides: TGTGCCAGCAGTGAAGACAGGGCTAACTACAATGAGCAGTTCTTC.

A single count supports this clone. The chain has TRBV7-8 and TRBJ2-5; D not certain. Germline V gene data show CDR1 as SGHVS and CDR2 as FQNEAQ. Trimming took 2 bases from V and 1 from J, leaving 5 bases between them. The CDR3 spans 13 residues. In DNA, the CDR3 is TGTGCCAGCAGCTTAAACAGCCAAGAGACCCAGTACTTC. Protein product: CASSLNSQETQYF.

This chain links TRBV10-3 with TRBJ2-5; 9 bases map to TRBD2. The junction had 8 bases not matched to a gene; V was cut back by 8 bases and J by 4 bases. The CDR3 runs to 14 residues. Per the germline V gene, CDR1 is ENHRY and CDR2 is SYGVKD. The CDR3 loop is CAIRLGTSPETQYF. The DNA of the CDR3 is TGTGCCATCCGCCTTGGGACTAGCCCAGAGACCCAGTACTTC.

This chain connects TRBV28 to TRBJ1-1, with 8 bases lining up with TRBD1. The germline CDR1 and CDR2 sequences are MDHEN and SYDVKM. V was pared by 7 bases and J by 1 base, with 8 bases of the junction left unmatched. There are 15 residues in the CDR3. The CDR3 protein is CASTYLGQENTEAFF. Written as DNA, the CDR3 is TGTGCCAGCACCTACCTGGGACAGGAGAACACTGAAGCTTTCTTT.

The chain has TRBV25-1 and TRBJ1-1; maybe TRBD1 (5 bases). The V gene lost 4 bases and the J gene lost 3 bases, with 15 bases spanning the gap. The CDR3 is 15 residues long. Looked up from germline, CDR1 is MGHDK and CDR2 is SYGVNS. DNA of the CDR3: TGTGCCAGCAGTGCGGCTTTCGGGGGGGACACTGAAGCTTTCTTT. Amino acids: CASSAAFGGDTEAFF.

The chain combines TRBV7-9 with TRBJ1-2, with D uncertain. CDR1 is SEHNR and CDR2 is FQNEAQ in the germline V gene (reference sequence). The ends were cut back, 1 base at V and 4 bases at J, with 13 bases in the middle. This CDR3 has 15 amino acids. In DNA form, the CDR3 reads TGTGCCAGCAGCTTAGTGTCCACTACCTCCTATGGCTACACCTTC. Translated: CASSLVSTTSYGYTF. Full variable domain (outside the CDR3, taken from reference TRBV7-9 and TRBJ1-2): DTGVSQNPRHKITKRGQNVTFRCDPISEHNRLYWYRQTLGQGPEFLTYFQNEAQLEKSRLLSDRFSAERPKGSFSTLEIQRTEQGDSAMYLCASSLVSTTSYGYTFGSGTRLTVV.

This chain's CDR3 is CASSFWPYGYTF. CDR3 nucleotides: TGTGCCAGCAGTTTTTGGCCGTATGGCTACACCTTC. The J gene is TRBJ1-2, the V gene TRBV12-3 or TRBV12-4; no definite D call. The CDR3 runs to 12 residues. V gave up 3 bases and J gave up 5 bases, with 7 bases separating them.

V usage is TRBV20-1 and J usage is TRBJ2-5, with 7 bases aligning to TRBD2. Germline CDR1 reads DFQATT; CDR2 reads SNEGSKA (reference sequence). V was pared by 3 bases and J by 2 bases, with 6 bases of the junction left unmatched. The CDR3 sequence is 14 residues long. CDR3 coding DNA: TGCAGTGCTAGTCTCTCTAGCGGACAAGAGACCCAGTACTTC. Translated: CSASLSSGQETQYF.

The CDR3 nucleotides read TGCAGCGCGAAGGGACAGATGAACACTGAAGCTTTCTTT. This sequence encodes CSAKGQMNTEAFF. The chain employs TRBV29-1 and TRBJ1-1; 7 nucleotides line up with TRBD1. CDR3 length equals 13 residues. Germline V CDR1 and CDR2: SQVTM, ANQGSEA. V lost 7 bases and J lost 0; bases outside the gene matches: 5.

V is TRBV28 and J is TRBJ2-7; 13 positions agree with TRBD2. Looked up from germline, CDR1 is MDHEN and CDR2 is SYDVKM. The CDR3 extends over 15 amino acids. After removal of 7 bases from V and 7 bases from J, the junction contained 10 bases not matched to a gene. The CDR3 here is CASTFRTSGSREQYF. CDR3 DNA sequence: TGTGCCAGCACCTTCAGGACTAGCGGGAGTAGGGAGCAGTACTTC.

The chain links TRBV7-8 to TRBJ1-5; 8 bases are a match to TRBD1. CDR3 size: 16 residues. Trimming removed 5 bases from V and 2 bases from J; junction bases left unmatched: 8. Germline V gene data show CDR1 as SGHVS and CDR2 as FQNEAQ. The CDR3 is CASSPDDRGRNQPQHF. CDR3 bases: TGTGCCAGCAGCCCAGATGACAGGGGACGCAATCAGCCCCAGCATTTT.

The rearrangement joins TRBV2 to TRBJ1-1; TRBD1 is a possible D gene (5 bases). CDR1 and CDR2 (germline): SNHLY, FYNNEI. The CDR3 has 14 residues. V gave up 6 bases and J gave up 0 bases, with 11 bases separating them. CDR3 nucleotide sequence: TGTGCCAGCAGGGACATATCGATGAACACTGAAGCTTTCTTT. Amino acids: CASRDISMNTEAFF.

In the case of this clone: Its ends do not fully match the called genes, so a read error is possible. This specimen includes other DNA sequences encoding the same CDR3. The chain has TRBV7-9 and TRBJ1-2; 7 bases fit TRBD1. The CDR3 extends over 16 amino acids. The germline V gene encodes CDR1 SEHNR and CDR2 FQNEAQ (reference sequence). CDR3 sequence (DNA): TGTGCTAGCAGCACTCCGGGACAGAGAATTAACTATGGCTACACCTTC. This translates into CASSTPGQRINYGYTF.

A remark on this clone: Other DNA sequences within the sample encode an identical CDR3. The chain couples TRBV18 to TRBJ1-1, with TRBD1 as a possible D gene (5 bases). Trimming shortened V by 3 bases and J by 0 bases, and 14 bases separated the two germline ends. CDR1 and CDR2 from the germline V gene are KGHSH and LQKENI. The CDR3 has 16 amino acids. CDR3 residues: CASSPGPGGMNTEAFF. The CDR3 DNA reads TGTGCCAGCTCACCGGGACCGGGGGGGATGAACACTGAAGCTTTCTTT.

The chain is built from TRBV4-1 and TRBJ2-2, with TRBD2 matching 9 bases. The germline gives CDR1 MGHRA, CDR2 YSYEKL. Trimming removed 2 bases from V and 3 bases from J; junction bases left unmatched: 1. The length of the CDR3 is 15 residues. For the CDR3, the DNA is TGCGCCAGCAGCCAAAGACTAGCGGACACCGGGGAGCTGTTTTTT. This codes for CASSQRLADTGELFF.

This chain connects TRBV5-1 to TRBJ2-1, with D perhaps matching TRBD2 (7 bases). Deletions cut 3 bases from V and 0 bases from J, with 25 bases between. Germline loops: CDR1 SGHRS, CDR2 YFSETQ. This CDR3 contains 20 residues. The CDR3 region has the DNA TGCGCCAGCAGCTCGACAGGTACTAGCGCCGCTAGAGGCTCCTACAATGAGCAGTTCTTC. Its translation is CASSSTGTSAARGSYNEQFF.

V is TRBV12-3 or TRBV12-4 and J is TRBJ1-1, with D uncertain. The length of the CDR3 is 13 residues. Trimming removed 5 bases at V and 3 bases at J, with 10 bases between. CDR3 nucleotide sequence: TGTGCCAGCAGTCCTCCCCCTTACACTGAAGCTTTCTTT. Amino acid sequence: CASSPPPYTEAFF.

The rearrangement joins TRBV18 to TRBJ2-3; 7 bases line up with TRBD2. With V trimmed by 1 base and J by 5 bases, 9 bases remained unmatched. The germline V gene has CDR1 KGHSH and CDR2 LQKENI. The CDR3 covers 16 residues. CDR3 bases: TGTGCCAGCTCACCACAGAGGGAGGGCCTGGGAGATACGCAGTATTTT. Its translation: CASSPQREGLGDTQYF.

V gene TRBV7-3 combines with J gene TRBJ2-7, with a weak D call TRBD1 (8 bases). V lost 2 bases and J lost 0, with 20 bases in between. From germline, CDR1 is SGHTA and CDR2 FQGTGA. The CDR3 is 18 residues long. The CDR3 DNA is TGTGCCAGCAGCTTATTTTTGGGGGGGGACAGGCCCTCCTACGAGCAGTACGTC. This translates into CASSLFLGGDRPSYEQYV.

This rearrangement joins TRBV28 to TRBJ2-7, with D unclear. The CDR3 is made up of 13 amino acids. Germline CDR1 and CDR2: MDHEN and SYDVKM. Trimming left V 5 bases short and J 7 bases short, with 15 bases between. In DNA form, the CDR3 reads TGTGCCAGCAGTAAAGAGGCCACAAGGGAGCAGTACTTC. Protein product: CASSKEATREQYF.

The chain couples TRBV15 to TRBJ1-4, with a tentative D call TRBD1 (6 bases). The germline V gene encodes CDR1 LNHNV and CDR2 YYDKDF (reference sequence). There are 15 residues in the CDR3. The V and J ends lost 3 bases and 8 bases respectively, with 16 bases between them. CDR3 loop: CATSSQTGRVEKLFF. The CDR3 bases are TGTGCCACCAGCAGCCAGACAGGACGCGTGGAAAAACTGTTTTTT.

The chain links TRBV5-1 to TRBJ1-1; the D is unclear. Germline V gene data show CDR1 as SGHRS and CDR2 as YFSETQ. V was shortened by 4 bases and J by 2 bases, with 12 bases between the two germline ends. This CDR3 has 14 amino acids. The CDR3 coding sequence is TGCGCCAGCAGCATTGGCCGGGTTAACACTGAAGCTTTCTTT. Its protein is CASSIGRVNTEAFF.

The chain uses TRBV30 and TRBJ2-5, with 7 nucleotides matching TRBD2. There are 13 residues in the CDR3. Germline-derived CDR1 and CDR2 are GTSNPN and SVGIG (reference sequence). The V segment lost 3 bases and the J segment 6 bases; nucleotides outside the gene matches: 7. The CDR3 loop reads CAWRLAGAQTQYF. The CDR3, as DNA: TGTGCCTGGAGATTAGCGGGCGCGCAGACCCAGTACTTC.

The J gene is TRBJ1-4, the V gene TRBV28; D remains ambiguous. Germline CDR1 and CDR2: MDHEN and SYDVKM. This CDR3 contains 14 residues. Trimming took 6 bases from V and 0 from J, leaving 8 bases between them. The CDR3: CASRPGTTNEKLFF. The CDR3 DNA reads TGTGCCAGCAGACCGGGAACAACTAATGAAAAACTGTTTTTT.